One sample yielded the 29 T cell receptor beta chains listed below, sequenced in a study of beta chain features in type 1 diabetes. All of the isolated RNA was reverse transcribed, so expressed TCRB transcripts were sequenced. Repertoires were generated with immunoSEQ multiplex PCR, while TCRdb's copy carries only in-frame clones and drops some. The table lists hundreds of thousands of clones, 8% of them singletons. Sequencing was done on a sample of central memory CD4+ T cells from blood. The receptors stem from a woman aged 18-29 years in good health.

This clone was seen only a few times. The chain links TRBV4-3 to TRBJ2-1; D is unresolved. The CDR3 spans 13 residues. The V end lost 2 bases, the J end lost 7 bases, and 9 bases lay between the germline ends. The germline CDR1 and CDR2 sequences are LGHNA and YSLEER. The CDR3 bases are TGCGCCAGCAGCCAAAACTTCGGAAATGAGCAGTTCTTC. Translation gives CASSQNFGNEQFF.

This clone was seen a handful of times. The chain recombines TRBV11-3 with TRBJ1-2; D call uncertain. The CDR3 contains 18 residues. Germline CDR1 and CDR2: SGHNT and YENEEA. Trimming pared 4 bases from V and 4 bases from J, leaving 25 bases between. In DNA form, the CDR3 reads TGTGCCAGCAGCTGGCCCGGGCAGAAAATTCGCCCGACCTATGGCTACACCTTC. This codes for CASSWPGQKIRPTYGYTF.

In its sample, this clone was seen many times. The same CDR3 is also encoded by other DNA sequences in this sample. The chain recombines TRBV18 with TRBJ2-3, with D unclear. Per the germline V gene, CDR1 is KGHSH and CDR2 is LQKENI. The CDR3 loop spans 12 amino acids. Trimming pared 3 bases from V and 1 base from J, leaving 2 bases between. The CDR3 DNA follows: TGTGCCAGCTCACCGGGCACAGATACGCAGTATTTT. This codes for CASSPGTDTQYF. Full variable domain (rest looked up from reference TRBV18 and TRBJ2-3): NAGVMQNPRHLVRRRGQEARLRCSPMKGHSHVYWYRQLPEEGLKFMVYLQKENIIDESGMPKERFSAEFPKEGPSILRIQQVVRGDSAAYFCASSPGTDTQYFGPGTRLTVL.

This clone was detected only a few times. The CDR3 region is CASSLPGTYEQYF. CDR3 DNA sequence: TGCGCCAGCAGCTTGCCAGGGACTTACGAGCAGTACTTC. The chain combines TRBV5-1 with TRBJ2-7, with D possibly TRBD2 on 6 matching bases. Germline loops: CDR1 SGHRS, CDR2 YFSETQ. The CDR3 runs 13 residues. The germline V and J ends were trimmed by 1 base and 4 bases, with 9 bases remaining between them.

This chain joins TRBV5-6 and TRBJ2-6; D is undetermined. Trimming left V 1 base short and J 0 bases short, with 5 bases between. This CDR3 region has 15 residues. The germline V gene has CDR1 SGHDT and CDR2 YYEEEE. CDR3 nucleotides: TGTGCCAGCAGCTTGCCCCTCTCTGGGGCCAACGTCCTGACTTTC. Protein product: CASSLPLSGANVLTF.

A few counts support this clone. V gene TRBV7-2 combines with J gene TRBJ2-3; 10 positions match TRBD2. V was clipped by 7 bases and J by 4 bases; unmatched bases: 2. The germline CDR1 and CDR2 sequences are SGHTA and FQGNSA. The length of the CDR3 is 13 residues. DNA for the CDR3: TGTGCCAGCAATCTAGCGGGAGCAGATACGCAGTATTTT. Translation gives CASNLAGADTQYF.

This chain joins TRBV28 and TRBJ2-5; D may be TRBD1 (5 bases). CDR3 length equals 14 residues. The V end was cut by 5 bases, the J end by 2 bases, with 12 bases between. Germline V gene lookup returns CDR1 MDHEN and CDR2 SYDVKM. CDR3 protein: CASSGSGIQETQYF. The CDR3 DNA is TGTGCCAGCAGTGGGTCAGGGATACAAGAGACCCAGTACTTC.

The count of this clone is one. Here the CDR3 reads CASRTTGGTEAFF. For the CDR3, the DNA is TGTGCCAGCAGGACTACAGGGGGCACTGAAGCTTTCTTT. V gene TRBV6-6 combines with J gene TRBJ1-1, with 8 positions matching TRBD1. J gave up 4 bases and V 6 bases, and 4 bases lay outside the gene matches. This CDR3 comprises 13 residues. Germline CDR1 is MNHNY and CDR2 is SVGAGI (reference sequence).

The J gene is TRBJ2-1, the V gene TRBV10-3; no clear D gene. This CDR3 comprises 11 residues. The V and J ends lost 10 bases and 11 bases respectively, with 15 bases between them. Germline-derived CDR1 and CDR2 are ENHRY and SYGVKD. The CDR3 region has the DNA TGTGCCAGCAGCCACGGACCGCAGCAGTTCTTC. This translates into CASSHGPQQFF.

There are a few counts of this clone. The V and J genes are TRBV11-1 and TRBJ2-7; TRBD2 aligns across 10 bases. Germline V gene data show CDR1 as SGHAT and CDR2 as FQDESV (reference sequence). CDR3 length: 16 residues. J gave up 4 bases and V 4 bases, and 10 bases lay outside the gene matches. CDR3 sequence: CASSYASLAGVYEQYF. The CDR3 bases are TGTGCCAGCAGCTACGCGTCTCTAGCGGGAGTTTACGAGCAGTACTTC.

The chain employs TRBV27 and TRBJ1-2; possibly TRBD1 for D (5 bases). CDR1 and CDR2 (germline): MNHEY, SMNVEV (reference sequence). This CDR3 has 16 residues. V was shortened by 5 bases and J by 1 base, with 17 bases between the two germline ends. CDR3 in amino acids: CASSGGWVALNYGYTF. The DNA of the CDR3 is TGTGCCAGCAGTGGGGGGTGGGTGGCCCTTAACTATGGCTACACCTTC.

This clone has more than one count but fewer than ten. The V and J genes are TRBV28 and TRBJ2-7; either TRBD1 or TRBD2 may supply D (5 bases each). The CDR3 has 14 residues. V dropped 5 bases and J dropped 3 bases, with 14 bases sitting between them. The germline V gene encodes CDR1 MDHEN and CDR2 SYDVKM. DNA for the CDR3: TGTGCCAGCAGTCTCCTACGGGGACGCTACGAGCAGTACTTC. Translating it yields CASSLLRGRYEQYF.

Details on this clone: Additional DNA sequences in this sample encode the identical CDR3. This chain uses TRBV5-4 with TRBJ1-1; the D gene is possibly TRBD1 (5 bases). Germline values: CDR1 SGHNT, CDR2 YYREEE (reference sequence). The CDR3 totals 13 residues. The ends were cut back, 3 bases at V and 2 bases at J, with 8 bases in the middle. The CDR3 region has the DNA TGTGCCAGCAGCTATGACAGAAACACTGAAGCTTTCTTT. Translated, it gives CASSYDRNTEAFF.

The rearrangement uses TRBV28 and TRBJ2-2; maybe TRBD2 (6 bases). CDR3 length: 15 amino acids. V lost 5 bases and J lost 8, with 18 bases in between. Germline CDR1 reads MDHEN; CDR2 reads SYDVKM. The CDR3 sequence: CASSPGEILGGELFF. The CDR3 DNA follows: TGTGCCAGCAGTCCGGGGGAAATCCTTGGAGGGGAGCTGTTTTTT.

As for this clone: Other DNA variants within this sample encode the same CDR3. The V gene is TRBV28, the J gene TRBJ2-1; D unclear. The V gene's germline CDR1 is MDHEN and CDR2 SYDVKM. The CDR3 has 11 amino acids. V dropped 6 bases and J dropped 6 bases, with 6 bases sitting between them. The CDR3 bases are TGTGCCAGCAGCTTGATCAATGAGCAGTTCTTC. Protein sequence: CASSLINEQFF.

CDR3 in DNA: TGCGCCAGCAGCGGCCGGGACAGGGCCGCGGACTATGGCTACACCTTC. Residues: CASSGRDRAADYGYTF. This chain connects TRBV4-1 to TRBJ1-2; 9 nucleotides match TRBD1. The V and J ends lost 5 bases and 3 bases, in that order; junction bases with no gene match: 10. This CDR3 spans 16 amino acids. Germline-derived CDR1 and CDR2 are MGHRA and YSYEKL.

This clone occurred many times. Other DNA sequences in this specimen translate into the identical CDR3. This sequence joins TRBV14 and TRBJ2-5, with TRBD2 identical over 13 bases. This CDR3 region has 16 residues. CDR1 and CDR2 (germline): SGHDN, FVKESK. Trimming cost V 1 base and J 2 bases; bases outside gene matches: 1. Here the CDR3 reads CASSQAGLAGQETQYF. CDR3 in DNA: TGTGCCAGCAGCCAAGCGGGACTAGCGGGACAAGAGACCCAGTACTTC.

This clone came up a few times. The CDR3: CASGQGVGNQPQHF. The CDR3 DNA reads as TGTGCCAGTGGACAGGGGGTGGGCAATCAGCCCCAGCATTTT. The rearrangement joins TRBV19 to TRBJ1-5; 10 nucleotides align to TRBD1. V gave up 8 bases and J gave up 2 bases; unmatched junction bases: 3. Germline values: CDR1 LNHDA, CDR2 SQIVND (reference sequence). The CDR3 extends over 14 amino acids. Together with reference TRBV19 and TRBJ1-5, the CDR3 gives the full variable domain: DGGITQSPKYLFRKEGQNVTLSCEQNLNHDAMYWYRQDPGQGLRLIYYSQIVNDFQKGDIAEGYSVSREKKESFPLTVTSAQKNPTAFYLCASGQGVGNQPQHFGDGTRLSIL.

The chain recombines TRBV11-3 with TRBJ2-3, with D uncertain. Trimming removed 5 bases at V and 4 bases at J, with 10 bases between. CDR1 and CDR2 from the germline V gene are SGHNT and YENEEA. The CDR3 sequence is 13 residues long. The chain's CDR3 is CASSKGLADTQYF. Here the CDR3 DNA reads TGTGCCAGCAGCAAAGGGTTAGCAGATACGCAGTATTTT.

This clone was found a few times. The rearrangement uses TRBV11-2 and TRBJ2-1, with a tentative D call TRBD2 (6 bases). Trimming stripped 5 bases from V and 3 bases from J, with 14 bases between. This CDR3 has 15 amino acids. In germline, CDR1 is SGHAT, CDR2 FQNNGV. The DNA of the CDR3 is TGTGCCAGCAGCGCAATCGGGGGAGTCTACAATGAGCAGTTCTTC. Amino acid sequence: CASSAIGGVYNEQFF.

The genes are TRBV11-2 and TRBJ1-4, with D possibly being TRBD1 (5 bases). CDR1 and CDR2 (germline): SGHAT, FQNNGV. Trimming pared 3 bases from V and 7 bases from J, leaving 6 bases between. This CDR3 has 12 amino acids. As DNA, the CDR3 is TGTGCCAGCAGCTTCCAGGGTGAAAAACTGTTTTTT. This sequence encodes CASSFQGEKLFF.

This clone was seen a few times. The chain combines TRBV4-2 with TRBJ2-5, with 7 bases matching TRBD1. This CDR3 is built from 15 residues. The germline V gene encodes CDR1 LGHNA and CDR2 YNFKEQ. The V gene end was trimmed by 0 bases and the J gene end by 3 bases; junction bases not matched to a gene: 4. In DNA form, the CDR3 reads TGTGCCAGCAGCCAAGATGACAGGGTAGAAGAGACCCAGTACTTC. This encodes CASSQDDRVEETQYF.

This clone was observed a handful of times. This chain connects TRBV6-5 to TRBJ1-1; maybe TRBD1 (5 bases). Per germline, CDR1 MNHEY and CDR2 SVGAGI. V lost 8 bases to trimming and J lost 4 bases, with 20 bases between them. The CDR3 is made up of 15 amino acids. Here the CDR3 DNA reads TGTGCCAGCCATGGGGCAGGGTCAGGAAGCACTGAAGCTTTCTTT. Translating it yields CASHGAGSGSTEAFF.

There are a few counts of this clone. V is TRBV5-4 and J is TRBJ1-2; D ambiguous. The ends were cut back, 4 bases at V and 1 base at J, with 8 bases in the middle. Germline CDR1 and CDR2: SGHNT and YYREEE (reference sequence). The CDR3 totals 13 residues. The CDR3 coding sequence is TGTGCCAGCAGCCGAACAGATAACTATGGCTACACCTTC. This encodes CASSRTDNYGYTF.

The chain employs TRBV5-1 and TRBJ2-2; TRBD2 matches at 7 bases. The CDR3 totals 15 residues. The V gene end was trimmed by 1 base and the J gene end by 5 bases; junction bases not matched to a gene: 5. Germline V lookup: CDR1 SGHRS, CDR2 YFSETQ. The CDR3 protein is CASSLSLAETGELFF. The CDR3 DNA is TGCGCCAGCAGCTTGAGTCTAGCGGAGACCGGGGAGCTGTTTTTT. Full variable domain (remainder filled in from reference TRBV5-1 and TRBJ2-2): KAGVTQTPRYLIKTRGQQVTLSCSPISGHRSVSWYQQTPGQGLQFLFEYFSETQRNKGNFPGRFSGRQFSNSRSEMNVSTLELGDSALYLCASSLSLAETGELFFGEGSRLTVL.

The chain combines TRBV27 with TRBJ2-3; 9 positions agree with TRBD2. V was clipped by 6 bases and J by 6 bases; unmatched bases: 13. The CDR3 totals 16 residues. CDR1 is MNHEY, CDR2 SMNVEV, per germline (reference sequence). DNA of the CDR3: TGTGCCAGCAGGCCGTCTCGGGCGGGAGGGTCGGATACGCAGTATTTT. It is translated as CASRPSRAGGSDTQYF.

This clone was picked up a small number of times. V gene TRBV13 combines with J gene TRBJ1-1; 7 bases agree with TRBD1. This CDR3 is 13 amino acids long. Looked up from germline, CDR1 is PRHDT and CDR2 is FYEKMQ (reference sequence). V dropped 5 bases and J dropped 9; count of bases not matched to a gene: 9. CDR3 amino acids: CASSQDRALQAFF. CDR3 DNA: TGTGCCAGCAGCCAAGACAGGGCACTACAAGCTTTCTTT.

This clone showed up just a few times. The rearrangement uses TRBV10-3 and TRBJ2-7; tentatively, D is TRBD2 (6 bases). The CDR3 length is 15 residues. V was trimmed by 6 bases and J by 2 bases, leaving 17 bases between them. From germline, CDR1 is ENHRY and CDR2 SYGVKD. The CDR3, as DNA: TGTGCCATCAGCAAACGAGAGACTAGAGCCTACGAGCAGTACTTC. Its translation: CAISKRETRAYEQYF.

This clone was found a few times. The chain combines TRBV29-1 with TRBJ2-3; 7 bases map to TRBD2. V was clipped by 6 bases and J by 5 bases; unmatched bases: 5. This CDR3 comprises 12 residues. Looked up from germline, CDR1 is SQVTM and CDR2 is ANQGSEA. Here the CDR3 DNA reads TGCAGCGTGCGGGAGACGGGAGATACGCAGTATTTT. Translated, it gives CSVRETGDTQYF.